This TCR beta chain originates from a study of blood T cells in healthy people across ages. Study-wide background: Per two T cells, about one barcoded beta molecule was captured through template switching.

The germline V gene has CDR1 SGHRS and CDR2 YFSETQ. The CDR3 has 17 amino acids. V was pared by 6 bases and J by 5 bases, with 14 bases of the junction left unmatched. A second roughly 6 to 11 cycle PCR used barcoded and J-beta primers. TCRdb reanalysed the 5' RACE reads using MiXCR and keeps one entry per CDR3 protein. The data hold approximately 1,700,000 distinct CDR3 sequences, with 39% observed a single time. It was around 10 milliliters of peripheral blood that were drawn from each donor. Isolation yielded PBMCs, at least 6.5 million per sample, in every case. Samples each yielded at least 5 micrograms of total RNA.

This chain joins TRBV5-1 and TRBJ1-6; 7 bases line up with TRBD1. The TCR sequence derives from a human donor in good health. The sample taken for sequencing was blood. The CDR3 coding sequence is TGCGCCAGCACCGCTCGACTGCCGGGGACAGATAATTCACCCCTCCACTTT. It yields the protein CASTARLPGTDNSPLHF.